The 17 T cell receptor beta chains presented below share a single source sample, sequenced in a study of CD8+CD57+ T cells in acquired aplastic anemia. The study profiled TCR beta VDJ and CDR3 using genomic DNA as template. MiXCR, applied by TCRdb to the reads, yields one record per CDR3 protein. Of some 240,000 distinct CDR3 sequences listed, 30% to 40% are singletons. Sample: sorted CD4+, CD8+, or CD8+CD57+ T cells (not recorded which) from PBMCs. All receptors come from a human donor in good health, serving as a control.

The chain links TRBV6-1 to TRBJ2-7; TRBD1 is a possible D gene (5 bases). The CDR3 loop spans 13 amino acids. Germline V CDR1 and CDR2: MNHNS, SASEGT. V lost 10 bases to trimming and J lost 3 bases, with 16 bases between them. CDR3 DNA: TGTGCCACCGCGTTTTTAAGGGGCTACGAGCAGTACTTC. It yields the protein CATAFLRGYEQYF.

The genes are TRBV10-3 and TRBJ2-2; 10 nucleotides agree with TRBD2. V was pared by 3 bases and J by 11 bases, with 12 bases of the junction left unmatched. This CDR3 contains 16 residues. Germline CDR1 ENHRY, CDR2 SYGVKD. The DNA for the CDR3 is TGTGCCATCAGTGAACTGACTAGCGGGTCGAGAGTCGAGCTGTTTTTT. It yields the protein CAISELTSGSRVELFF.

The J gene is TRBJ2-7, the V gene TRBV2; 7 bases are shared with TRBD2. From germline, CDR1 is SNHLY and CDR2 FYNNEI. The CDR3 extends over 14 amino acids. With 4 bases clipped from V and 5 bases from J, the junction kept 8 bases outside the gene matches. CDR3 sequence reads: CASSVQGTSDEQYF. The CDR3 bases are TGTGCCAGCAGTGTTCAGGGTACTAGCGACGAGCAGTACTTC.

As for this clonotype: A much larger clone differs by one base, so this may be a read error. This chain's CDR3 is CASSGRWDPEAFF. The CDR3 nucleotides read TGTGCCAGCAGTGGGAGATGGGACCCTGAAGCTTTCTTT. The V call is TRBV6-4, the J call TRBJ1-1; the D gene is possibly TRBD1 (5 bases). CDR1 MRHNA and CDR2 SNTAGT come from the germline V gene. Trimming pared 4 bases from V and 6 bases from J, leaving 12 bases between. The CDR3 consists of 13 residues.

The chain carries TRBV19 and TRBJ1-2, with 9 nucleotides matching TRBD1. V shed 5 bases, J shed 6 bases, and the junction held 13 bases outside the gene matches. CDR1 is LNHDA and CDR2 is SQIVND in the germline V gene (reference sequence). This CDR3 spans 16 amino acids. The CDR3 nucleotides read TGTGCCAGTAGTCCCCCCGGACAGGGGATAGGACATGGCTACACCTTC. This codes for CASSPPGQGIGHGYTF.

J is TRBJ1-2 and V is TRBV6-1, with a weak D call TRBD1 (5 bases). Trimming took off 2 bases at V and 2 bases at J, with 12 bases between the two ends. Per the germline V gene, CDR1 is MNHNS and CDR2 is SASEGT. This CDR3 has 15 residues. In nucleotides, the CDR3 is TGTGCCAGCAGTGAATTTAGGGGCCACAACTATGGCTACACCTTC. Protein product: CASSEFRGHNYGYTF.

This clonotype was seen ten or more times. The CDR3 reads CATSGISNQPQHF. The CDR3, as DNA: TGTGCCACCAGTGGGATTAGCAATCAGCCCCAGCATTTT. The gene calls are TRBV24-1 and TRBJ1-5, with no clear D. Trimming cost V 5 bases and J 0 bases, with 4 bases left between them. The CDR3 consists of 13 residues. The germline V gene encodes CDR1 KGHDR and CDR2 SFDVKD.

This clonotype was seen many times. The V call is TRBV7-9, the J call TRBJ2-5; weak D call: TRBD2 (6 bases). Germline V gene sequence: CDR1 SEHNR, CDR2 FQNEAQ (reference sequence). The CDR3 extends over 13 amino acids. V gave up 3 bases and J gave up 1 base, with 6 bases separating them. CDR3 nucleotides: TGTGCCAGCAGCTTGGGACTCCAAGAGACCCAGTACTTC. It specifies CASSLGLQETQYF. The full variable domain, in which reference TRBV7-9 and TRBJ2-5 provide the parts outside the CDR3, is DTGVSQNPRHKITKRGQNVTFRCDPISEHNRLYWYRQTLGQGPEFLTYFQNEAQLEKSRLLSDRFSAERPKGSFSTLEIQRTEQGDSAMYLCASSLGLQETQYFGPGTRLLVL.

This clonotype was detected ten times or more. This chain joins TRBV12-3 or TRBV12-4 and TRBJ1-2; weak D call: TRBD1 (5 bases). The CDR3 is 11 residues long. Trimming shortened V by 1 base and J by 8 bases, and 5 bases separated the two germline ends. CDR3 DNA sequence: TGTGCCAGCAGTTTAGGGGGCGGCTACACCTTC. Translating gives CASSLGGGYTF.

There are many counts of this clonotype. The genes are TRBV15 and TRBJ2-1; 12 bases are shared with TRBD2. V gave up 0 bases and J gave up 12 bases; unmatched junction bases: 9. This CDR3 has 16 residues. CDR1 is LNHNV and CDR2 is YYDKDF in the germline V gene (reference sequence). The CDR3 coding sequence is TGTGCCACCAGCAGAGACCGGACTAGCGGGAATTTCGGGCAGTTCTTC. Amino acids: CATSRDRTSGNFGQFF.

This clonotype was seen many times. The chain couples TRBV4-1 to TRBJ1-6, with D unresolved. V lost 1 base and J 0 bases, leaving 10 bases between the germline ends. Germline CDR1 is MGHRA and CDR2 is YSYEKL. The CDR3 is 17 residues long. The CDR3 bases are TGCGCCAGCAGCCAAGGAAAGCCAAGCTCCTATAATTCACCCCTCCACTTT. Its protein is CASSQGKPSSYNSPLHF.

In regard to this clonotype: A clone one base away is much larger, so this may be a read error. This sequence joins TRBV12-3 or TRBV12-4 and TRBJ2-3; D remains ambiguous. The CDR3 is 13 residues long. Trimming took 6 bases from V and 3 from J, leaving 10 bases between them. The CDR3 sequence: CASRILGTDTQYF. The DNA of the CDR3 is TGTGCCAGCAGGATCCTAGGGACAGATACGCAGTATTTT.

Only a few counts were recorded for this clonotype. The rearrangement links TRBV11-2 to TRBJ2-3, with TRBD2 matching 7 bases. Per the germline V gene, CDR1 is SGHAT and CDR2 is FQNNGV. This CDR3 comprises 15 residues. Trimming at V came to 8 bases and at J to 6 bases, leaving 14 bases not matched to a gene. The CDR3 spells CASRSIGASGDTQYF. CDR3 in DNA: TGTGCCAGCCGCTCGATCGGGGCTAGCGGCGATACGCAGTATTTT.

Remarks on this clonotype: This may arise from a read error, as a much more abundant clone is one base away. The V call is TRBV7-8, the J call TRBJ1-2; TRBD1 might be the D (5 bases). Germline CDR1 is SGHVS and CDR2 is FQNEAQ. The CDR3 sequence is 14 residues long. For the CDR3, the DNA is TGTCCCAGCAGCTTGACCGGGACCGGTCAAGGCTACACCTTC. Its translation: CPSSLTGTGQGYTF. Full variable domain (missing parts from reference TRBV7-8 and TRBJ1-2): GAGVSQSPRYKVAKRGQDVALRCDPISGHVSLFWYQQALGQGPEFLTYFQNEAQLDKSGLPSDRFFAERPEGSVSTLKIQRTQQEDSAVYLCPSSLTGTGQGYTFGSGTRLTVV.

This clonotype was detected ten times or more. The J gene is TRBJ2-7, the V gene TRBV14, with 10 bases aligning to TRBD2. CDR1 is SGHDN, CDR2 FVKESK, per germline. There are 16 residues in the CDR3. J gave up 7 bases and V 3 bases, and 12 bases lay outside the gene matches. CDR3: CASSHLTSGASVEQYF. Written as DNA, the CDR3 is TGTGCCAGCAGCCACTTAACTAGCGGGGCAAGCGTGGAGCAGTACTTC.

Only a few counts were recorded for this clonotype. This may be a read error: a much more frequent sequence differs by one nucleotide. The chain combines TRBV7-8 with TRBJ1-1; 12 positions agree with TRBD1. Trimming removed 5 bases from V and 10 bases from J; junction bases left unmatched: 5. Germline lookup yields CDR1 SGHVS and CDR2 FQNEAQ. The CDR3 runs to 13 residues. The CDR3 loop reads CASSGTGGSRAFF. CDR3 nucleotide sequence: TGTGCCAGCAGCGGGACAGGGGGCTCAAGAGCTTTCTTT.

This clonotype occurred a few times. The rearrangement links TRBV7-2 to TRBJ1-6; tentative D call: TRBD1 (6 bases). The CDR3 is made up of 15 amino acids. The germline CDR1 and CDR2 sequences are SGHTA and FQGNSA. V was shortened by 3 bases and J by 11 bases, with 17 bases between the two germline ends. The CDR3 nucleotides are TGTGCCAGCAGCTTGTTGGGGGCGGTGAGGACACCCCTCCACTTT. Protein: CASSLLGAVRTPLHF.